The clone carrying this T cell receptor (beta chain) came up a few times. For TCRbeta, the library was prepared with unique molecular identifiers. TCRdb re-derived calls from the PCR reads in MiXCR, one entry per CDR3 protein. The table records hundreds of thousands of distinct CDR3 sequences, around a sixth of them present only once. CDR1 is SGHTA and CDR2 is FQGNSA in the germline V gene. The CDR3 runs to 16 residues. Trimming cost V 4 bases and J 3 bases, with 16 bases left between them. These data belong to a study of T-cell reconstitution after alpha-beta-depleted transplantation in children. The material sequenced was PBMCs from the stem cell graft donor, taken from the stem cell graft. The V call is TRBV7-2, the J call TRBJ2-1, with D possibly matching TRBD2 (7 bases). This clonotype was sampled from a human donor who donated a stem cell graft to a child with acute myeloid leukemia. CDR3 residues: CASSSLGGGLYNEQFF. CDR3 DNA sequence: TGTGCCAGCAGCTCTCTAGGCGGGGGCCTCTACAATGAGCAGTTCTTC.